This TCR beta chain was found in a study of blood T cell repertoires in COVID-19. Here immunoSEQ multiplex PCR was the method, and the copy in TCRdb shows in-frame clones only, minus some. The table has 200,000 to 300,000 clones, 80% to 90% seen once. This CDR3 contains 16 residues. V was clipped by 1 base and J by 2 bases; unmatched bases: 7. The V gene's germline CDR1 is SGHDN and CDR2 FVKESK. The sample comprised PBMCs or T cells enriched from blood (not recorded which). This receptor was identified in a woman aged 40 to 49 who had been exposed to COVID-19. This chain joins TRBV14 and TRBJ2-7, with 8 bases fitting TRBD1. The CDR3 protein is CASSQGGTGFAYEQYF. The DNA for the CDR3 is TGTGCCAGCAGCCAAGGGGGGACAGGTTTCGCCTACGAGCAGTACTTC.